This T cell receptor (beta chain) was sequenced for a study of blood T cell repertoires in COVID-19. Study overall: Collection of acute and convalescent COVID-19 samples took place in the United States, Italy and Spain.

The CDR3 spans 11 residues. The germline gives CDR1 SGHVS, CDR2 FQNEAQ. With 11 bases removed from V and 6 bases from J, the gap between germline ends came to 13 bases. Some clones are missing from TCRdb's copy, which holds only in-frame ones; the method was immunoSEQ multiplex PCR. The sample shows approximately 150,000 clones, 75% to 90% of them seen only once. The specimen was PBMCs or T cells enriched from blood (not recorded which). This receptor was identified in a man aged 55 to 70 who had recovered from COVID-19. The V call is TRBV7-8, the J call TRBJ1-2; a weak D match, TRBD1 (5 bases). CDR3 residues: CALGTIHGYTF. CDR3 DNA: TGTGCCCTTGGGACTATCCATGGCTACACCTTC.